This T cell receptor (beta chain) was recovered during a study of ipilimumab plus nivolumab after autologous stem cell transplantation. Study-level results: TCR repertoire, Treg phenotype and gut microbiota reportedly support more study of this approach.

Through week 26, nivolumab 3 mg/kg IV was given weeks 1, 4, 7, 10, then biweekly. The sample holds one count of this clone. The antigen remains unidentified. This CDR3 has 13 residues. Germline lookup yields CDR1 MDHEN and CDR2 SYDVKM. Trimming left V 6 bases short and J 4 bases short, with 12 bases between. TCRdb's copy holds only in-frame clones and misses some; the assay was immunoSEQ multiplex PCR. The sample includes 2,500 to 3,500 clones, 76% of them seen just once. The clonotype was recovered from a male donor with primary mediastinal lymphoma. The starting material was PBMCs, obtained in a trial of ipilimumab plus nivolumab as post-transplant consolidation. The chain employs TRBV28 and TRBJ1-2, with D maybe TRBD1 (5 bases). The CDR3 bases are TGTGCCAGCAGCCCAGGGAGCCTCTATGGCTACACCTTC. It yields the protein CASSPGSLYGYTF.